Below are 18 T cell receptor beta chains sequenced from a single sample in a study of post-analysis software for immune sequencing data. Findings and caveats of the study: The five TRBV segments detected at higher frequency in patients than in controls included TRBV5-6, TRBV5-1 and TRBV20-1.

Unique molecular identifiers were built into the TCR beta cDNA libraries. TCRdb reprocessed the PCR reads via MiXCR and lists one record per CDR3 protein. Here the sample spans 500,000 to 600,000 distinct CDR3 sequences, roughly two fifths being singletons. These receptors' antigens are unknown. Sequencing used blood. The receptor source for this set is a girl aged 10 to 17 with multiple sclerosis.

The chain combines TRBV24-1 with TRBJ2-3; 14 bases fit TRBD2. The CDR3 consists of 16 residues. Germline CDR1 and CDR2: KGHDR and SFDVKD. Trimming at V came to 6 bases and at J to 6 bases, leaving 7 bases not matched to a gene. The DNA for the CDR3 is TGTGCCACCAGTAAATGGACTAGCGGGAGGACGGATACGCAGTATTTT. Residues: CATSKWTSGRTDTQYF.

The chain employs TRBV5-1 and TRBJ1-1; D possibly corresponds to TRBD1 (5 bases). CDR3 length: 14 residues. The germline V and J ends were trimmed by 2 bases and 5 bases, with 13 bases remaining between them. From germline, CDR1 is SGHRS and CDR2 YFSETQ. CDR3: CASSFGAPGTEAFF. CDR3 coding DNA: TGCGCCAGCAGCTTCGGGGCCCCGGGAACTGAAGCTTTCTTT.

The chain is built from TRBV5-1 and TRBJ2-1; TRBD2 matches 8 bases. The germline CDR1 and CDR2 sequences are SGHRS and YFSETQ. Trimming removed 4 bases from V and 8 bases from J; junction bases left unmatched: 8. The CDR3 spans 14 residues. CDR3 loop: CASSTGTSLDEQFF. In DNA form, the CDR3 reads TGCGCCAGCAGCACGGGGACTAGTCTGGATGAGCAGTTCTTC.

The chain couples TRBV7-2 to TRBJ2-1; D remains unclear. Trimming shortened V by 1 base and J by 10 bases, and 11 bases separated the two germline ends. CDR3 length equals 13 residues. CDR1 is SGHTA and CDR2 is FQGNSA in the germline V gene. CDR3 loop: CASSLDRHEEQFF. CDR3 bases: TGTGCCAGCAGCTTAGATCGGCACGAGGAGCAGTTCTTC.

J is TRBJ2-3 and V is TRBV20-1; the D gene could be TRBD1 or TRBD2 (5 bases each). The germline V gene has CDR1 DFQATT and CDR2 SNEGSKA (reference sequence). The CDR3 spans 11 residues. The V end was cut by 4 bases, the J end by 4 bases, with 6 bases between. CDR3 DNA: TGCAGTGCTATGGGGGCAGATACGCAGTATTTT. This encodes CSAMGADTQYF.

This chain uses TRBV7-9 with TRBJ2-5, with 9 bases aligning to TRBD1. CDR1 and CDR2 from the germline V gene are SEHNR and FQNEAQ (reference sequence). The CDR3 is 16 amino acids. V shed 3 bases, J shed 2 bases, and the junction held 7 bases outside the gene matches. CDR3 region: CASSFTGTGSQETQYF. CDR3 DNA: TGTGCCAGCAGCTTTACCGGGACAGGGTCACAAGAGACCCAGTACTTC.

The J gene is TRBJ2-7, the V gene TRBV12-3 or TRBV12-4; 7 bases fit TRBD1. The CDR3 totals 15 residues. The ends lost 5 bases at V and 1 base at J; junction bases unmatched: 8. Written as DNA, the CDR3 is TGTGCCAGCAGTCTTTTTTGGGACAGATCCTACGAGCAGTACTTC. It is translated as CASSLFWDRSYEQYF.

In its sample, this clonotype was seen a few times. The chain's CDR3 is CASSFREDEYNEQFF. The CDR3 nucleotides are TGTGCCAGCAGTTTTCGGGAGGACGAGTACAATGAGCAGTTCTTC. The chain has TRBV12-3 or TRBV12-4 and TRBJ2-1; 7 bases are a match to TRBD2. V lost 3 bases, J lost 4 bases, and 6 bases stayed unmatched. The CDR3 spans 15 residues.

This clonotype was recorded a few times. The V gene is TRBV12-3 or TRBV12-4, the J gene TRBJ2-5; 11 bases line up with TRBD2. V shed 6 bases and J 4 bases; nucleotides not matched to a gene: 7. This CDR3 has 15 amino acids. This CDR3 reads CASRPGLAEGETQYF. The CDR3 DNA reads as TGTGCCAGCAGGCCGGGACTAGCGGAAGGAGAGACCCAGTACTTC.

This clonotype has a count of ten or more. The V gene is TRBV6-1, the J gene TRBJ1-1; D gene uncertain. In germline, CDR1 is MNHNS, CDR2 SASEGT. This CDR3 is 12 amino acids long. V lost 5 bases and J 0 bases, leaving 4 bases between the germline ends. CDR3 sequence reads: CASSSMNTEAFF. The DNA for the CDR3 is TGTGCCAGCAGTTCCATGAACACTGAAGCTTTCTTT.

CDR3 sequence reads: CASSEVGLPQHF. CDR3 in DNA: TGTGCCAGCAGTGAAGTGGGGCTGCCCCAGCATTTT. The chain employs TRBV6-1 and TRBJ1-5; D perhaps matches TRBD1 (5 bases). The CDR3 is made up of 12 amino acids. CDR1 and CDR2 from the germline V gene are MNHNS and SASEGT. Between the trimmed V and J ends, which lost 1 base and 9 bases, there was a span of 7 bases.

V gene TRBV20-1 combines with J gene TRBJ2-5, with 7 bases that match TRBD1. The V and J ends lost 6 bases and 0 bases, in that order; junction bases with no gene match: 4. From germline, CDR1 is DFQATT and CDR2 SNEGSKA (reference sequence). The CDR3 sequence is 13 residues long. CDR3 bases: TGCAGTGCCCGGGACAGATACCAAGAGACCCAGTACTTC. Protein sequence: CSARDRYQETQYF.

In nucleotides, the CDR3 is TGTGCCTCCGGACTAGCGGGGGCCTTTGACTACGAGCAGTACTTC. Its protein product is CASGLAGAFDYEQYF. The chain couples TRBV10-3 to TRBJ2-7; 13 nucleotides line up with TRBD2. The CDR3 is 15 amino acids. Looked up from germline, CDR1 is ENHRY and CDR2 is SYGVKD. The V and J ends lost 11 bases and 3 bases, in that order; junction bases with no gene match: 10.

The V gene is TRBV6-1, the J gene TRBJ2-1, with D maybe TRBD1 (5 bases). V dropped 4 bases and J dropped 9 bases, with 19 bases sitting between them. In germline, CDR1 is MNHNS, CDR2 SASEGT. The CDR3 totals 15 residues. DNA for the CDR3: TGTGCCAGCAGTGCTATGTGGGGCCGAGGTGGTGAGCAGTTCTTC. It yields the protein CASSAMWGRGGEQFF.

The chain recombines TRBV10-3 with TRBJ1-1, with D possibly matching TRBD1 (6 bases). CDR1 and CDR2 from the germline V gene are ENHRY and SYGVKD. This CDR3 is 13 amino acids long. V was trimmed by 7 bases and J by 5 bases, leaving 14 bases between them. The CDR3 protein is CAITGAPSTEAFF. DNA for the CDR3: TGTGCCATCACGGGGGCGCCCAGTACTGAAGCTTTCTTT.

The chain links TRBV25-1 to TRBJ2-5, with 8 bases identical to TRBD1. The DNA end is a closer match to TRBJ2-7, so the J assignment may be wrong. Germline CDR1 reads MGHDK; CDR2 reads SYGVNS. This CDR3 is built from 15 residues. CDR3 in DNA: TGTGCCAGCAGTGAAGGACAGGGTGGCTTCCACGAGCAGTACTTC. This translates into CASSEGQGGFHEQYF.

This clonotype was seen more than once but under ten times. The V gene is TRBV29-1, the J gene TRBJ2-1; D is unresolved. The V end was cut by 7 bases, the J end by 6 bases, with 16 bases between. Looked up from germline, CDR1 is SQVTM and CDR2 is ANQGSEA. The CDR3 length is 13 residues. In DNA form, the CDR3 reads TGCAGCGGTGACCACCTAATGGGCAATGAGCAGTTCTTC. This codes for CSGDHLMGNEQFF.

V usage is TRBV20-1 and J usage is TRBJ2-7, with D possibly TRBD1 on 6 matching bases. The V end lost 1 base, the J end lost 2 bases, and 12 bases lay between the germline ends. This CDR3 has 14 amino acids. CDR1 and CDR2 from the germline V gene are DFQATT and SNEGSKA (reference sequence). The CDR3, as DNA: TGCAGTGCTAGAGCAGGGGCCGTCCCCTACGAGCAGTACTTC. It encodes CSARAGAVPYEQYF.